The entry below describes one TCR beta chain. Its antigen remains unidentified. This sample is drawn from a study of chemoradiotherapy in HPV16-positive cancers. Sequencing used immunoSEQ multiplex PCR; TCRdb keeps in-frame clones, though not all of them. The top ten hold around 4% of the sample, which has roughly 14,000 clones, roughly 87% seen once. Findings and caveats of the study: Only a couple of HPV16-positive patients supplied the functional HPV-specificity definition. During treatment, candidate HPV-specific clones and E7-related motifs expanded in tumor. In HPV16-positive patients, HPV-responsive T-cell expansion tracked better recurrence-free survival.

Germline CDR1 reads SGHNT; CDR2 reads YYREEE (reference sequence). This CDR3 comprises 16 residues. Trimming cost V 0 bases and J 7 bases, with 16 bases left between them. This sequence originates from a human donor with HPV-associated anogenital cancer. J is TRBJ2-2 and V is TRBV5-4; D perhaps matches TRBD2 (6 bases). Here the sequenced sample was tumor tissue, taken from a patient who underwent chemoradiotherapy. CDR3 DNA: TGTGCCAGCAGCTTGGTGGGACTCCGGCAGGGCGGGGAGCTGTTTTTT. It codes for CASSLVGLRQGGELFF. Together with reference TRBV5-4 and TRBJ2-2, the CDR3 gives the full variable domain: ETGVTQSPTHLIKTRGQQVTLRCSSQSGHNTVSWYQQALGQGPQFIFQYYREEENGRGNFPPRFSGLQFPNYSSELNVNALELDDSALYLCASSLVGLRQGGELFFGEGSRLTVL.